The 17 T cell receptor beta chains reported below all come from one sample, sequenced in a study of OX40 agonist ivuxolimab in advanced cancers. Assay: immunoSEQ multiplex PCR; the TCRdb copy retains only in-frame clones and omits some. Altogether tens of thousands of clones are present, approximately 94% being singletons, with the ten largest covering around 2.8%. The sequences come from CD4+ or CD8+ T cells sorted from blood, collected in a trial of the OX40 agonist ivuxolimab. The receptor source for this set is an adult with an advanced solid tumor such as melanoma, head and neck, liver or kidney cancer.

This chain connects TRBV7-9 to TRBJ2-7; D is ambiguous. This CDR3 has 13 amino acids. The germline V gene has CDR1 SEHNR and CDR2 FQNEAQ (reference sequence). Trimming took off 4 bases at V and 2 bases at J, with 9 bases between the two ends. The CDR3 here is CASSSSETYEQYF. The CDR3 bases are TGTGCCAGCAGCTCCAGCGAAACCTACGAGCAGTACTTC.

This clone has just one count. V gene TRBV6-5 combines with J gene TRBJ1-1; D call uncertain. V shed 8 bases and J shed 0 bases, with 13 bases lying between them. Germline CDR1 MNHEY, CDR2 SVGAGI. The CDR3 extends over 14 amino acids. In DNA form, the CDR3 reads TGTGCCAGCGGAAGGACGGTCCTGAACACTGAAGCTTTCTTT. It codes for CASGRTVLNTEAFF.

The rearrangement joins TRBV5-1 to TRBJ1-2; D unresolved. Germline assignment: CDR1 SGHRS and CDR2 YFSETQ. The ends were cut back, 4 bases at V and 3 bases at J, with 25 bases in the middle. This CDR3 has 18 amino acids. CDR3 protein: CASSLVPGSQGGDYGYTF. The CDR3 DNA follows: TGCGCCAGCAGCCTGGTTCCTGGGTCGCAAGGAGGTGACTATGGCTACACCTTC. Together with reference TRBV5-1 and TRBJ1-2, the CDR3 gives the full variable domain: KAGVTQTPRYLIKTRGQQVTLSCSPISGHRSVSWYQQTPGQGLQFLFEYFSETQRNKGNFPGRFSGRQFSNSRSEMNVSTLELGDSALYLCASSLVPGSQGGDYGYTFGSGTRLTVV.

The chain joins TRBV30 to TRBJ1-1; no reliable D call. Looked up from germline, CDR1 is GTSNPN and CDR2 is SVGIG (reference sequence). The CDR3 has 13 residues. Trimming left V 0 bases short and J 8 bases short, with 13 bases between. CDR3 bases: TGTGCCTGGAGTGTAGGGCCAGTTTCCGAAGCTTTCTTT. Protein product: CAWSVGPVSEAFF.

The V and J genes are TRBV5-1 and TRBJ2-7, with TRBD2 as a possible D gene (6 bases). V lost 2 bases, J lost 4 bases, and 13 bases lay in between. Germline V lookup: CDR1 SGHRS, CDR2 YFSETQ. CDR3 length: 14 amino acids. In nucleotides, the CDR3 is TGCGCCAGCAGCTTCCACCAGGCGGGGTACGAGCAGTACTTC. Residues: CASSFHQAGYEQYF. Complete variable domain (other parts from reference TRBV5-1 and TRBJ2-7): KAGVTQTPRYLIKTRGQQVTLSCSPISGHRSVSWYQQTPGQGLQFLFEYFSETQRNKGNFPGRFSGRQFSNSRSEMNVSTLELGDSALYLCASSFHQAGYEQYFGPGTRLTVT.

The V and J genes are TRBV27 and TRBJ2-1, with 12 bases identical to TRBD2. With V trimmed by 1 base and J by 8 bases, 9 bases remained unmatched. CDR1 MNHEY and CDR2 SMNVEV come from the germline V gene (reference sequence). The CDR3 covers 17 residues. The CDR3 DNA is TGTGCCAGCAGTTTATTGACTAGCGGGAGTGTGCCCGATGAGCAGTTCTTC. Amino acid sequence: CASSLLTSGSVPDEQFF.

On this clone itself: Distinct nucleotide sequences in the sample also encode this CDR3. The chain combines TRBV7-9 with TRBJ1-1; 8 bases are shared with TRBD1. The CDR3 runs to 15 residues. The J segment lost 9 bases and the V segment lost 0 bases, leaving 9 bases of the junction unmatched. The germline gives CDR1 SEHNR, CDR2 FQNEAQ (reference sequence). CDR3 nucleotide sequence: TGTGCCAGCAGCTTAGCCGGGACAGGTGGTGGGAAAGCTTTCTTT. Its protein product is CASSLAGTGGGKAFF.

This rearrangement joins TRBV27 to TRBJ1-1; perhaps TRBD1 as D (6 bases). Trimming left V 2 bases short and J 0 bases short, with 10 bases between. The CDR3 has 15 residues. Germline V gives CDR1 MNHEY, CDR2 SMNVEV (reference sequence). The CDR3 loop is CASSLNTGMNTEAFF. The CDR3 bases are TGTGCCAGCAGTTTAAACACAGGGATGAACACTGAAGCTTTCTTT.

The chain uses TRBV4-1 and TRBJ2-1; the D gene could be TRBD1 or TRBD2 (7 bases each). This CDR3 contains 16 residues. V gave up 1 base and J gave up 8 bases, with 18 bases separating them. Germline CDR1 reads MGHRA; CDR2 reads YSYEKL. CDR3 in amino acids: CASSQGLAPRGDEQFF. The CDR3 DNA reads TGCGCCAGCAGCCAAGGACTAGCCCCCAGGGGGGATGAGCAGTTCTTC.

This chain uses TRBV27 with TRBJ2-5; maybe TRBD2 (6 bases). CDR3 size: 14 residues. Trimming removed 4 bases at V and 3 bases at J, with 12 bases between. CDR1 is MNHEY, CDR2 SMNVEV, per germline (reference sequence). CDR3 residues: CASSSRGGKETQYF. The DNA for the CDR3 is TGTGCCAGCAGTTCGCGGGGAGGCAAAGAGACCCAGTACTTC.

The chain joins TRBV13 to TRBJ2-3; TRBD2 matches at 12 bases. After removal of 6 bases from V and 3 bases from J, the junction contained 10 bases not matched to a gene. Germline V gene lookup returns CDR1 PRHDT and CDR2 FYEKMQ (reference sequence). The CDR3 extends over 17 amino acids. CDR3 loop: CASSQSSGGVVTDTQYF. The CDR3 DNA sequence: TGTGCCAGCAGTCAATCTAGCGGGGGGGTGGTTACAGATACGCAGTATTTT.

The gene calls are TRBV7-8 and TRBJ1-1, with TRBD1 identical over 8 bases. CDR1 and CDR2 from the germline V gene are SGHVS and FQNEAQ. V trimming: 1 base; J trimming: 4 bases; junction bases outside the gene matches: 5. The CDR3 loop spans 15 amino acids. CDR3 in DNA: TGTGCCAGCAGCTTAGTTGGTCAGGGGGCCACTGAAGCTTTCTTT. Protein: CASSLVGQGATEAFF. Variable domain in full (rest from reference TRBV7-8 and TRBJ1-1): GAGVSQSPRYKVAKRGQDVALRCDPISGHVSLFWYQQALGQGPEFLTYFQNEAQLDKSGLPSDRFFAERPEGSVSTLKIQRTQQEDSAVYLCASSLVGQGATEAFFGQGTRLTVV.

The gene calls are TRBV5-1 and TRBJ2-7, with TRBD1 matching 10 bases. The V gene's germline CDR1 is SGHRS and CDR2 YFSETQ. J gave up 7 bases and V 4 bases, and 14 bases lay outside the gene matches. The CDR3 is made up of 16 amino acids. CDR3 residues: CASSLFRDRGSGEQYF. Written as DNA, the CDR3 is TGCGCCAGCAGCCTCTTTAGGGACAGGGGTTCGGGGGAGCAGTACTTC.

This clone appeared once. V is TRBV13 and J is TRBJ1-2; D is perhaps TRBD1 (6 bases). The CDR3 loop spans 14 amino acids. Per germline, CDR1 PRHDT and CDR2 FYEKMQ (reference sequence). Trimming took 4 bases from V and 8 from J, leaving 17 bases between them. CDR3 sequence reads: CASSSSGGGKGYTF. The CDR3 DNA sequence: TGTGCCAGCAGCTCCTCGGGTGGGGGCAAGGGCTACACCTTC.

This chain connects TRBV5-6 to TRBJ1-1; tentatively, D is TRBD1 (5 bases). The V gene lost 1 base and the J gene lost 2 bases, with 12 bases spanning the gap. The CDR3 is 15 amino acids. Germline assignment: CDR1 SGHDT and CDR2 YYEEEE. The CDR3: CASSLSGGFNTEAFF. As DNA, the CDR3 is TGTGCCAGCAGCTTGAGCGGGGGGTTTAACACTGAAGCTTTCTTT.

CDR3 sequence: CASSSRQSYEQYF. The CDR3 bases are TGTGCCAGCAGTTCTCGACAGTCCTACGAGCAGTACTTC. The V call is TRBV28, the J call TRBJ2-7; weak D call: TRBD1 (5 bases). Germline assignment: CDR1 MDHEN and CDR2 SYDVKM. The CDR3 extends over 13 amino acids. V gave up 4 bases and J gave up 1 base, with 8 bases separating them.

V gene TRBV19 combines with J gene TRBJ1-5, with 8 nucleotides matching TRBD1. The CDR3 contains 14 residues. V was clipped by 8 bases and J by 5 bases; unmatched bases: 8. Germline V gives CDR1 LNHDA, CDR2 SQIVND (reference sequence). CDR3 DNA: TGTGCCAGTCGTCACAGGGGGTCTTATCAGCCCCAGCATTTT. Amino acids: CASRHRGSYQPQHF. Complete variable domain (other parts from reference TRBV19 and TRBJ1-5): DGGITQSPKYLFRKEGQNVTLSCEQNLNHDAMYWYRQDPGQGLRLIYYSQIVNDFQKGDIAEGYSVSREKKESFPLTVTSAQKNPTAFYLCASRHRGSYQPQHFGDGTRLSIL.